The 17 T cell receptor beta chains listed next were all sequenced from one sample in a study of shared clonotypes between healthy human individuals. Clones were read by immunoSEQ multiplex PCR, and TCRdb kept only the in-frame ones, dropping some. There are 2 million or so clones in the sample; roughly 96% occur only once, and 0.13% lies in the top ten. Sequencing was performed on naive CD4+ T cells sorted from blood. Specified subset: CD45RA+ positively selected. All receptors derive from a man aged 18 to 35 in good health.

In its sample, this clone was seen many times. This specimen includes other DNA sequences encoding the same CDR3. The chain joins TRBV5-4 to TRBJ2-3; D remains ambiguous. The CDR3 is made up of 11 amino acids. Trimming removed 0 bases from V and 6 bases from J, with 2 bases in between. The germline V gene encodes CDR1 SGHNT and CDR2 YYREEE (reference sequence). The CDR3: CASSLGDTQYF. CDR3 coding DNA: TGTGCCAGCAGCTTGGGTGATACGCAGTATTTT. Filled out from reference TRBV5-4 and TRBJ2-3, the complete variable domain reads ETGVTQSPTHLIKTRGQQVTLRCSSQSGHNTVSWYQQALGQGPQFIFQYYREEENGRGNFPPRFSGLQFPNYSSELNVNALELDDSALYLCASSLGDTQYFGPGTRLTVL.

This clone showed up just once. The chain couples TRBV5-1 to TRBJ1-1, with 7 bases matching TRBD1. V lost 5 bases and J lost 0; bases outside the gene matches: 4. Germline V gene data show CDR1 as SGHRS and CDR2 as YFSETQ. The length of the CDR3 is 14 residues. The CDR3 DNA follows: TGCGCCAGCAGGGAGGGACAGATGAACACTGAAGCTTTCTTT. Encoded protein: CASREGQMNTEAFF.

The chain recombines TRBV19 with TRBJ2-1, with TRBD2 identical over 8 bases. The CDR3 extends over 15 amino acids. Germline lookup yields CDR1 LNHDA and CDR2 SQIVND (reference sequence). The ends lost 10 bases at V and 4 bases at J; junction bases unmatched: 12. The CDR3 reads CATQTGLERYNEQFF. CDR3 DNA sequence: TGTGCCACCCAGACGGGACTAGAGAGGTACAATGAGCAGTTCTTC.

This rearrangement joins TRBV18 to TRBJ2-2; 12 nucleotides line up with TRBD2. Germline V CDR1 and CDR2: KGHSH, LQKENI. CDR3 length equals 18 residues. Trimming at V came to 6 bases and at J to 1 base, leaving 9 bases not matched to a gene. The chain's CDR3 is CASSSLAGGFRNTGELFF. In nucleotides, the CDR3 is TGTGCCAGCTCGTCACTAGCGGGAGGATTCAGGAACACCGGGGAGCTGTTTTTT. The full variable domain, in which reference TRBV18 and TRBJ2-2 provide the parts outside the CDR3, is NAGVMQNPRHLVRRRGQEARLRCSPMKGHSHVYWYRQLPEEGLKFMVYLQKENIIDESGMPKERFSAEFPKEGPSILRIQQVVRGDSAAYFCASSSLAGGFRNTGELFFGEGSRLTVL.

V and J are TRBV18 and TRBJ1-3, with a possible D match to TRBD1 (6 bases). Germline CDR1 and CDR2: KGHSH and LQKENI. The CDR3 is 18 residues long. V shed 6 bases and J shed 6 bases, with 27 bases lying between them. The CDR3 is CASSPMRGQFSTLNTIYF. CDR3 sequence (DNA): TGTGCCAGCTCCCCGATGCGCGGACAGTTCAGTACCTTAAACACCATATATTTT. The variable domain in full, completed from reference TRBV18 and TRBJ1-3, reads NAGVMQNPRHLVRRRGQEARLRCSPMKGHSHVYWYRQLPEEGLKFMVYLQKENIIDESGMPKERFSAEFPKEGPSILRIQQVVRGDSAAYFCASSPMRGQFSTLNTIYFGEGSWLTVV.

The chain has TRBV4-3 and TRBJ2-7, with 10 positions matching TRBD1. This CDR3 has 15 amino acids. V dropped 4 bases and J dropped 0; count of bases not matched to a gene: 3. The germline gives CDR1 LGHNA, CDR2 YSLEER. CDR3 amino acids: CASSPGQGGSYEQYF. Written as DNA, the CDR3 is TGCGCCAGCAGCCCAGGACAGGGGGGCTCCTACGAGCAGTACTTC.

The chain has TRBV6-1 and TRBJ2-7; either TRBD1 or TRBD2 may supply D (5 bases each). V shed 9 bases and J shed 0 bases, with 18 bases lying between them. Looked up from germline, CDR1 is MNHNS and CDR2 is SASEGT. The CDR3 contains 15 residues. In DNA, the CDR3 is TGTGCCAGTGGCGGGTTCGGGACGCCCTCCTACGAGCAGTACTTC. The encoded protein is CASGGFGTPSYEQYF.

V usage is TRBV30 and J usage is TRBJ1-6; D remains unclear. CDR1 is GTSNPN and CDR2 is SVGIG in the germline V gene (reference sequence). V lost 1 base to trimming and J lost 0 bases, with 13 bases between them. CDR3 length: 17 amino acids. The CDR3 bases are TGTGCCTGGAGTGCGGCGGGCAAGAGCTCCTATAATTCACCCCTCCACTTT. This encodes CAWSAAGKSSYNSPLHF.

As for this clone: Other DNA sequences in this specimen translate into the identical CDR3. The chain has TRBV18 and TRBJ1-4; D call uncertain. Trimming shortened V by 3 bases and J by 7 bases, and 12 bases separated the two germline ends. The CDR3 has 14 residues. CDR1 and CDR2 from the germline V gene are KGHSH and LQKENI. CDR3 in DNA: TGTGCCAGCTCACCTCGCGAAGGGTCTGAAAAACTGTTTTTT. It yields the protein CASSPREGSEKLFF. The variable domain in full, completed from reference TRBV18 and TRBJ1-4, reads NAGVMQNPRHLVRRRGQEARLRCSPMKGHSHVYWYRQLPEEGLKFMVYLQKENIIDESGMPKERFSAEFPKEGPSILRIQQVVRGDSAAYFCASSPREGSEKLFFGSGTQLSVL.

This chain uses TRBV7-8 with TRBJ2-3, with no clear D. With 5 bases removed from V and 1 base from J, the gap between germline ends came to 7 bases. Germline assignment: CDR1 SGHVS and CDR2 FQNEAQ. The CDR3 runs 13 residues. CDR3 sequence reads: CASSKAGTDTQYF. CDR3 coding DNA: TGTGCCAGCAGCAAGGCAGGCACAGATACGCAGTATTTT.

The rearrangement uses TRBV6-5 and TRBJ1-2; D is undetermined. V was cut by 7 bases and J by 7 bases, with 16 bases left in between. Germline V lookup: CDR1 MNHEY, CDR2 SVGAGI. This CDR3 is built from 13 residues. This CDR3 is CASTPAPRGGYTF. CDR3 in DNA: TGTGCCAGCACCCCCGCTCCCCGGGGTGGCTACACCTTC.

Note on this clone: One end of the junction is discordant with germline, which a read error may explain. The J gene is TRBJ2-2, the V gene TRBV7-7; perhaps D is TRBD1 or TRBD2 (5 bases each). Germline loops: CDR1 SSHAT, CDR2 FNYEAQ (reference sequence). This CDR3 spans 14 amino acids. CDR3 sequence: CASSPDRGTGELFF. As DNA, the CDR3 is TGTGCTAGCAGCCCAGACAGAGGGACCGGGGAGCTGTTTTTT.

This clone was observed a single time. V usage is TRBV2 and J usage is TRBJ2-3; D might be TRBD2 (6 bases). CDR3 size: 14 residues. Germline CDR1 is SNHLY and CDR2 is FYNNEI. V lost 3 bases and J lost 2, with 9 bases in between. The CDR3 nucleotides are TGTGCCAGCAGTGATGGGGACTTCACAGATACGCAGTATTTT. This gives the protein CASSDGDFTDTQYF.

The sample holds one count of this clone. As DNA, the CDR3 is TGCGCCAGCAGCCGGACCGGGGCGCGCTACGAGCAGTACTTC. This codes for CASSRTGARYEQYF. V and J are TRBV5-1 and TRBJ2-7; the D gene could be TRBD1 or TRBD2 (5 bases each). The V end lost 4 bases, the J end lost 3 bases, and 14 bases lay between the germline ends. Germline V gene lookup returns CDR1 SGHRS and CDR2 YFSETQ. The CDR3 consists of 14 residues. Full variable domain (missing parts from reference TRBV5-1 and TRBJ2-7): KAGVTQTPRYLIKTRGQQVTLSCSPISGHRSVSWYQQTPGQGLQFLFEYFSETQRNKGNFPGRFSGRQFSNSRSEMNVSTLELGDSALYLCASSRTGARYEQYFGPGTRLTVT.

Regarding this clone: Other DNA sequences in this sample translate to the same CDR3. V and J are TRBV2 and TRBJ2-7; a weak D match, TRBD2 (6 bases). CDR1 is SNHLY, CDR2 FYNNEI, per germline. This CDR3 has 12 residues. V lost 4 bases and J lost 3, with 7 bases in between. CDR3 sequence: CASSGGLYEQYF. CDR3 bases: TGTGCCAGCAGTGGGGGACTCTACGAGCAGTACTTC.

The rearrangement uses TRBV2 and TRBJ1-1; D is possibly TRBD1 (5 bases). Germline loops: CDR1 SNHLY, CDR2 FYNNEI. The CDR3 totals 13 residues. Trimming shortened V by 10 bases and J by 0 bases, and 12 bases separated the two germline ends. The CDR3 DNA is TGTGCCATCGGACAAAACATGAACACTGAAGCTTTCTTT. As protein: CAIGQNMNTEAFF.

Here the CDR3 reads CASSLHGQETQYF. Here the CDR3 DNA reads TGTGCCAGCAGCCTTCACGGCCAAGAGACCCAGTACTTC. This chain uses TRBV2 with TRBJ2-5; no definite D call. Germline assignment: CDR1 SNHLY and CDR2 FYNNEI. The CDR3 is made up of 13 amino acids. Trimming removed 6 bases from V and 1 base from J, with 9 bases in between.